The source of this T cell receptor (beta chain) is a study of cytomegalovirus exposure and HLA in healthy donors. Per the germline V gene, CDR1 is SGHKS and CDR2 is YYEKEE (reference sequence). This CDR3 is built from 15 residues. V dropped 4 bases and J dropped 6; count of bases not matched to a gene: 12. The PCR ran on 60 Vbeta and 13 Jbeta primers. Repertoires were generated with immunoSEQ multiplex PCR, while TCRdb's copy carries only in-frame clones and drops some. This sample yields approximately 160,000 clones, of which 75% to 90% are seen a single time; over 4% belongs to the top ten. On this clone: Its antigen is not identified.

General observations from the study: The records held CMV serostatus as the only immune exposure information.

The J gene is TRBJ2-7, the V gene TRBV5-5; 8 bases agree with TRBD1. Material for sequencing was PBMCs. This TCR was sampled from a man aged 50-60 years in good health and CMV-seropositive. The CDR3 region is CASSRRDRNPGEQYF. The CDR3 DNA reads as TGTGCCAGCAGCAGAAGGGACAGGAACCCGGGCGAGCAGTACTTC. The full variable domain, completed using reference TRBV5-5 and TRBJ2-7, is DAGVTQSPTHLIKTRGQQVTLRCSPISGHKSVSWYQQVLGQGPQFIFQYYEKEERGRGNFPDRFSARQFPNYSSELNVNALLLGDSALYLCASSRRDRNPGEQYFGPGTRLTVT.